Included here is one TCR beta chain sequence, with context. Its antigen is not known. V lost 0 bases to trimming and J lost 8 bases, with 10 bases between them. The CDR3 sequence is 14 residues long. Germline CDR1 reads LNHNV; CDR2 reads YYDKDF (reference sequence). It was second doses at about 4 or about 12 weeks that were pooled. The sample belongs to a study of T cell responses to AZD1222 COVID-19 vaccine. The assay was immunoSEQ multiplex PCR, and TCRdb's table has in-frame clones only and misses some. This table has about 140,000 clones, about 90% appearing once. Points from the study as a whole: Just a handful of AZD1222 recipients tested seropositive at baseline. Two AZD1222 administrations were followed by greater Spike-specific TCR breadth and depth.

The sequence was obtained from an adult who received the AZD1222 COVID-19 vaccine. The specimen was peripheral blood, collected 28 days after the second AZD1222 dose. This sequence joins TRBV15 and TRBJ1-4; D gene uncertain. The CDR3 reads CATSRDPGEEKLFF. The CDR3 coding sequence is TGTGCCACCAGCAGAGATCCCGGGGAGGAAAAACTGTTTTTT.